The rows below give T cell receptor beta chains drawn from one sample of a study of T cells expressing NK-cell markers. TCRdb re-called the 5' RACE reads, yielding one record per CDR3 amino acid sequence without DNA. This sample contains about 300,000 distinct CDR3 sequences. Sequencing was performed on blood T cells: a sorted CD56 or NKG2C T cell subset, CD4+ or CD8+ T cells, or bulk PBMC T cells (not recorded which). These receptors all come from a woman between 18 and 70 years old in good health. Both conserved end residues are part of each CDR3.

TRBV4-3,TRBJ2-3,CASSQGTASTDTQYF
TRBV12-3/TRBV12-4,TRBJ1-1,CASRRRRGSTEAFF
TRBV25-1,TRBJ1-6,CASSEPPRGYNSPLHF
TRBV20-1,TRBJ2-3,CSARDAGDHTDTQYF
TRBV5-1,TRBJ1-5,CASSLGGPGGDSNQPQHF
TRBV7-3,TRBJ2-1,CASSLAGGLDNEQFF
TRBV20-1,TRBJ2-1,CSAPRWGGVLDEQFF
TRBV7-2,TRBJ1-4,CASSFRDRGRLGEKLFF
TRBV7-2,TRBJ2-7,CASSLARTGGRAEQYF
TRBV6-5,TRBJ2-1,CASSSQTSGSNNEQFF
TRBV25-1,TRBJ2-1,CASSSGRSEQFF
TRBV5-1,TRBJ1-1,CASSLEVGGTEAFF
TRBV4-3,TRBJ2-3,CASSRGGVPDTQYF
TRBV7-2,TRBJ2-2,CASSLAGRGRGSGELFF
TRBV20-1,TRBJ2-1,CSAESERRSYNEQFF
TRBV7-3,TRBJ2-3,CASSLSPITGTGTDTQYF
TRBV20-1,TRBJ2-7,CSASFGGTGSYEQYF
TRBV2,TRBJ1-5,CASRLQGRQPQHF
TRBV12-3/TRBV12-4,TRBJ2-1,CASSTSSGGTYNEQFF
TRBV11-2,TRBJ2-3,CASSLGWSQEYF
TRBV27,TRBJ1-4,CASRGLGEVNEKLFF
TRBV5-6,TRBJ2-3,CASSSRRAGGLDTQYF
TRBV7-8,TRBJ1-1,CASSLLDRGAFF
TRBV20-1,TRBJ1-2,CSARRELEGYTF
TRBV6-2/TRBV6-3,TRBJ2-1,CASNLQGGYNEQFF
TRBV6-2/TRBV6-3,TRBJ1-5,CASDRGRGQPQHF
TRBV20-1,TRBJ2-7,CSARDRRTSGYEQYF
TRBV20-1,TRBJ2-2,CSARVPTSLELFF
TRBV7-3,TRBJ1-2,CASSFGSLGPRTGYTF